The clone carrying this T cell receptor beta chain appeared a few times. The data were obtained in a study of T cell responses to AZD1222 COVID-19 vaccine. Some clones are missing from TCRdb's copy, which holds only in-frame ones; the method was immunoSEQ multiplex PCR. This table has around 130,000 clones, approximately 86% appearing once. The length of the CDR3 is 14 residues. CDR1 is KGHSH, CDR2 LQKENI, per germline. V lost 4 bases and J lost 7; bases outside the gene matches: 8. The sample here was peripheral blood, taken on day 0 of AZD1222 vaccination. The rearrangement links TRBV18 to TRBJ1-1; 8 bases map to TRBD1. The receptor comes from an adult in good health. The CDR3 coding sequence is TGTGCCAGCTCACTAGACAGGGGTTTCGGTGAAGCTTTCTTT. It encodes CASSLDRGFGEAFF.